This paragraph covers one T cell receptor (beta chain) sequence. Data came from immunoSEQ multiplex PCR; TCRdb stores just in-frame clones and leaves some out. The sample has about 220,000 clones; approximately 80% are singletons. The data were obtained in a study of blood T cell repertoires in COVID-19. Study as a whole: Sites across the United States, Italy and Spain contributed samples from acute and convalescent COVID-19.

The CDR3 sequence is 13 residues long. The germline CDR1 and CDR2 sequences are SEHNR and FQNEAQ (reference sequence). The trim removed 5 bases at V and 10 bases at J, leaving 5 bases unmatched. The sequence came from a human donor in a cohort sampled during active COVID-19. What was sequenced was peripheral blood. The chain joins TRBV7-9 to TRBJ1-1; TRBD1 aligns across 12 bases. The CDR3 reads CASSQGQGARAFF. The CDR3, as DNA: TGTGCCAGCAGCCAGGGACAGGGGGCTAGAGCTTTCTTT.